This entry concerns a single T cell receptor beta chain. The sample comes from a study of CD8+ T cells in alopecia areata. Background on the study: In an open-label trial, patients got 5 to 10 mg tofacitinib twice daily. The share of scalp area affected provided the severity score for treated patients.

The sequencing template was cDNA reverse transcribed from extracted RNA. Repertoires were generated with immunoSEQ multiplex PCR, while TCRdb's copy carries only in-frame clones and drops some. The table shows 200,000 to 250,000 clones, with 50% to 75% occurring only once. The treatment denotes: oral pan-JAK inhibitor, 5-10 mg twice daily. Trimming removed 4 bases from V and 4 bases from J, with 8 bases in between. CDR3 length: 14 residues. Germline CDR1 is LNHDA and CDR2 is SQIVND (reference sequence). The chain uses TRBV19 and TRBJ2-6, with D perhaps TRBD1 (6 bases). The clonotype comes from a human donor with alopecia areata. Material: CD4+ T cells sorted from blood, obtained at week 4, from a patient treated with tofacitinib. DNA of the CDR3: TGTGCCAGTAGTACAGGGGCCGGGGCCAACGTCCTGACTTTC. It codes for CASSTGAGANVLTF. Combining the CDR3 with reference TRBV19 and TRBJ2-6 gives the whole variable domain DGGITQSPKYLFRKEGQNVTLSCEQNLNHDAMYWYRQDPGQGLRLIYYSQIVNDFQKGDIAEGYSVSREKKESFPLTVTSAQKNPTAFYLCASSTGAGANVLTFGAGSRLTVL.